Below, one TCR beta chain is given with its context. The data were obtained in a study of blood T cell repertoires in COVID-19. Study-level background: Specimens from acute and convalescent COVID-19 originated in the United States, Italy and Spain. PBMCs, B-cell-depleted T cells, or T cells provided the cDNA or gDNA that made up the material.

The germline gives CDR1 SGHKS, CDR2 YYEKEE (reference sequence). The V end lost 1 base, the J end lost 4 bases, and 6 bases lay between the germline ends. There are 13 residues in the CDR3. The repertoire was sequenced with immunoSEQ multiplex PCR; TCRdb's copy has only in-frame clones and lacks some. The repertoire holds about 250,000 clones, with roughly 90% as singletons. The chain joins TRBV5-5 to TRBJ1-5; D ambiguous. The source material was peripheral blood. This clonotype was obtained from a woman between 35 and 50 years old who had recovered from COVID-19. The CDR3 DNA follows: TGTGCCAGCAGCTTGACCACTAATCAGCCCCAGCATTTT. It translates to CASSLTTNQPQHF.